One sample yielded the 27 T cell receptor beta chains listed below, sequenced in a study of OX40 agonist ivuxolimab in advanced cancers. Using immunoSEQ multiplex PCR, the repertoire was profiled, and TCRdb retains in-frame clones only, with some absent. Of tens of thousands of clones in the sample, 75% to 85% are singletons; the top ten hold roughly a quarter. Sequenced here: CD4+ or CD8+ T cells sorted from blood, sampled in a trial of the OX40 agonist ivuxolimab. These receptors all stem from an adult with an advanced solid tumor such as melanoma, head and neck, liver or kidney cancer.

This sequence joins TRBV7-3 and TRBJ2-1; possibly TRBD2 for D (5 bases). Germline V gene sequence: CDR1 SGHTA, CDR2 FQGTGA. This CDR3 is 15 amino acids long. Trimming took off 6 bases at V and 4 bases at J, with 16 bases between the two ends. The CDR3 DNA follows: TGTGCCAGCAGTTATGCGGGCTACGAATACAATGAGCAGTTCTTC. Translation: CASSYAGYEYNEQFF.

As DNA, the CDR3 is TGCGCCAGCAGCTTGGAAGGGAACATTCAGTACTTC. Translated, it gives CASSLEGNIQYF. The chain joins TRBV5-1 to TRBJ2-4; D ambiguous. The V end lost 0 bases, the J end lost 7 bases, and 5 bases lay between the germline ends. The CDR3 has 12 amino acids. Germline lookup yields CDR1 SGHRS and CDR2 YFSETQ. The entire variable domain, with the rest obtained from reference TRBV5-1 and TRBJ2-4, is as follows: KAGVTQTPRYLIKTRGQQVTLSCSPISGHRSVSWYQQTPGQGLQFLFEYFSETQRNKGNFPGRFSGRQFSNSRSEMNVSTLELGDSALYLCASSLEGNIQYFGAGTRLSVL.

This clone was seen only once. This rearrangement joins TRBV5-4 to TRBJ1-5, with no clear D. Trimming pared 0 bases from V and 6 bases from J, leaving 4 bases between. This CDR3 region has 12 residues. Germline V gene lookup returns CDR1 SGHNT and CDR2 YYREEE (reference sequence). CDR3 residues: CASSLDGQPQHF. The CDR3 bases are TGTGCCAGCAGCTTGGATGGTCAGCCCCAGCATTTT.

The V and J genes are TRBV30 and TRBJ1-4; D uncertain. The germline V and J ends were trimmed by 2 bases and 5 bases, with 6 bases remaining between them. This CDR3 is 12 amino acids long. Germline V gene lookup returns CDR1 GTSNPN and CDR2 SVGIG (reference sequence). CDR3 bases: TGTGCCTGGAGTTTCTCAAATGAAAAACTGTTTTTT. Translated: CAWSFSNEKLFF.

The chain combines TRBV27 with TRBJ2-1; D is uncertain. The V and J ends lost 6 bases and 9 bases respectively, with 9 bases between them. Per the germline V gene, CDR1 is MNHEY and CDR2 is SMNVEV (reference sequence). The CDR3 length is 11 residues. The DNA of the CDR3 is TGTGCCAGCAGCACCAGTGCTGAGCAGTTCTTC. Protein sequence: CASSTSAEQFF.

The genes are TRBV27 and TRBJ1-1, with D possibly matching TRBD1 (5 bases). Trimming removed 2 bases from V and 5 bases from J, with 15 bases in between. Germline CDR1 MNHEY, CDR2 SMNVEV (reference sequence). The CDR3 runs to 15 residues. The chain's CDR3 is CASSLTAGGRTEAFF. CDR3 nucleotide sequence: TGTGCCAGCAGTTTAACGGCTGGGGGGAGGACTGAAGCTTTCTTT.

This clone was picked up a small number of times. The V call is TRBV5-1, the J call TRBJ2-1; the D gene is possibly TRBD2 (6 bases). Trimming removed 5 bases from V and 0 bases from J, with 18 bases in between. This CDR3 comprises 17 residues. Germline CDR1 and CDR2: SGHRS and YFSETQ. CDR3: CASSRATGTHSYNEQFF. In DNA, the CDR3 is TGCGCCAGCAGTCGGGCGACCGGGACTCACTCCTACAATGAGCAGTTCTTC. The variable domain in full, completed from reference TRBV5-1 and TRBJ2-1, reads KAGVTQTPRYLIKTRGQQVTLSCSPISGHRSVSWYQQTPGQGLQFLFEYFSETQRNKGNFPGRFSGRQFSNSRSEMNVSTLELGDSALYLCASSRATGTHSYNEQFFGPGTRLTVL.

As concerns this clone: The sample contains more than one DNA sequence encoding this CDR3. The J gene is TRBJ2-7, the V gene TRBV6-5; no definite D call. Germline assignment: CDR1 MNHEY and CDR2 SVGAGI. With 2 bases removed from V and 2 bases from J, the gap between germline ends came to 4 bases. This CDR3 comprises 12 residues. In DNA form, the CDR3 reads TGTGCCAGCAGTTACCCTCCCTACGAGCAGTACTTC. Translation: CASSYPPYEQYF.

The rearrangement uses TRBV28 and TRBJ2-1; the D is unclear. The CDR3 extends over 11 amino acids. V lost 2 bases, J lost 7 bases, and 3 bases lay in between. The germline V gene encodes CDR1 MDHEN and CDR2 SYDVKM. The CDR3 reads CASSLLNEQFF. The CDR3, as DNA: TGTGCCAGCAGTTTACTGAATGAGCAGTTCTTC.

The V and J genes are TRBV9 and TRBJ2-1, with D uncertain. From germline, CDR1 is SGDLS and CDR2 YYNGEE. The CDR3 extends over 16 amino acids. With 4 bases removed from V and 0 bases from J, the gap between germline ends came to 14 bases. CDR3 sequence: CASSSRRGSSYNEQFF. CDR3 DNA: TGTGCCAGCAGCTCCCGTAGAGGTAGCTCCTACAATGAGCAGTTCTTC.

This clone was recorded a few times. The genes are TRBV28 and TRBJ2-3; D uncertain. The ends were cut back, 1 base at V and 6 bases at J, with 11 bases in the middle. CDR1 and CDR2 (germline): MDHEN, SYDVKM. This CDR3 comprises 14 residues. The chain's CDR3 is CASSLLTPRDTQYF. The CDR3 coding sequence is TGTGCCAGCAGTTTATTGACGCCGAGGGATACGCAGTATTTT. The variable domain in full, completed from reference TRBV28 and TRBJ2-3, reads DVKVTQSSRYLVKRTGEKVFLECVQDMDHENMFWYRQDPGLGLRLIYFSYDVKMKEKGDIPEGYSVSREKKERFSLILESASTNQTSMYLCASSLLTPRDTQYFGPGTRLTVL.

The chain carries TRBV11-3 and TRBJ2-7; 7 positions match TRBD1. The CDR3 covers 13 residues. J was trimmed by 2 bases and V by 5 bases; bases with no gene match: 3. Per germline, CDR1 SGHNT and CDR2 YENEEA. The CDR3 spells CASSVGTAYEQYF. DNA of the CDR3: TGTGCCAGCAGCGTTGGGACAGCCTACGAGCAGTACTTC.

The CDR3 is CASSLLDMNTEAFF. CDR3 in DNA: TGCGCCAGCAGCTTGCTAGACATGAACACTGAAGCTTTCTTT. This chain connects TRBV5-1 to TRBJ1-1; D ambiguous. CDR3 length equals 14 residues. The V end was cut by 1 base, the J end by 0 bases, with 7 bases between. Germline CDR1 SGHRS, CDR2 YFSETQ.

The J gene is TRBJ1-5, the V gene TRBV6-5, with 9 nucleotides matching TRBD1. V was pared by 6 bases and J by 7 bases, with 7 bases of the junction left unmatched. Germline CDR1 and CDR2: MNHEY and SVGAGI. The CDR3 length is 14 residues. The CDR3 DNA reads TGTGCCAGCAGCCTAGGACAGGGGTGGCAGCCCCAGCATTTT. It yields the protein CASSLGQGWQPQHF.

The rearrangement links TRBV11-2 to TRBJ1-2; D not resolved. CDR3 length: 15 residues. Trimming took 0 bases from V and 2 from J, leaving 10 bases between them. The germline V gene has CDR1 SGHAT and CDR2 FQNNGV. CDR3 DNA sequence: TGTGCCAGCAGCTTAGATTTTGACATCAACTATGGCTACACCTTC. Encoded protein: CASSLDFDINYGYTF.

This rearrangement joins TRBV9 to TRBJ2-5; the match to TRBD2 covers 8 bases. After removal of 0 bases from V and 1 base from J, the junction contained 5 bases not matched to a gene. Germline lookup yields CDR1 SGDLS and CDR2 YYNGEE. This CDR3 region has 16 residues. In nucleotides, the CDR3 is TGTGCCAGCAGCGTAGATCGGGGGGGCCTCCAAGAGACCCAGTACTTC. It yields the protein CASSVDRGGLQETQYF.

This chain uses TRBV6-1 with TRBJ2-4, with no clear D. V lost 0 bases to trimming and J lost 1 base, with 10 bases between them. Germline CDR1 reads MNHNS; CDR2 reads SASEGT. The CDR3 length is 16 residues. The CDR3 coding sequence is TGTGCCAGCAGTGAAGCCCAGATCCGGGCCAAAAACATTCAGTACTTC. Its translation is CASSEAQIRAKNIQYF.

The chain links TRBV19 to TRBJ2-1; TRBD2 matches 8 bases. Germline loops: CDR1 LNHDA, CDR2 SQIVND (reference sequence). The CDR3 length is 14 residues. V was clipped by 7 bases and J by 0 bases; unmatched bases: 2. CDR3 DNA sequence: TGTGCCAGTAAAGCGGGAGACTCCTACAATGAGCAGTTCTTC. This codes for CASKAGDSYNEQFF.

The chain combines TRBV6-5 with TRBJ2-1; D may be TRBD1 (6 bases). The germline V and J ends were trimmed by 8 bases and 4 bases, with 6 bases remaining between them. Germline loops: CDR1 MNHEY, CDR2 SVGAGI. The CDR3 runs 11 residues. CDR3 protein: CASQGYNEQFF. Written as DNA, the CDR3 is TGTGCCAGCCAGGGGTACAATGAGCAGTTCTTC.

V is TRBV5-1 and J is TRBJ2-1, with D tentatively TRBD2 (5 bases). The CDR3 sequence is 16 residues long. Trimming pared 0 bases from V and 4 bases from J, leaving 14 bases between. Germline values: CDR1 SGHRS, CDR2 YFSETQ. The CDR3 spells CASSLAGEGSYNEQFF. Written as DNA, the CDR3 is TGCGCCAGCAGCTTGGCCGGGGAAGGGAGTTACAATGAGCAGTTCTTC. The whole variable domain, filled in from reference TRBV5-1 and TRBJ2-1, reads KAGVTQTPRYLIKTRGQQVTLSCSPISGHRSVSWYQQTPGQGLQFLFEYFSETQRNKGNFPGRFSGRQFSNSRSEMNVSTLELGDSALYLCASSLAGEGSYNEQFFGPGTRLTVL.

The chain is built from TRBV10-3 and TRBJ1-4; D is perhaps TRBD1 (5 bases). Trimming left V 2 bases short and J 8 bases short, with 15 bases between. CDR3 size: 15 residues. Germline V gene sequence: CDR1 ENHRY, CDR2 SYGVKD. The CDR3 DNA reads TGTGCCATCAGTGAGGCCGGGACGCAAGGGGAAAAACTGTTTTTT. Residues: CAISEAGTQGEKLFF.

In this sample, this clone turned up once. V is TRBV4-3 and J is TRBJ2-7; possibly TRBD2 for D (7 bases). The germline V gene has CDR1 LGHNA and CDR2 YSLEER. The CDR3 covers 16 residues. V lost 0 bases to trimming and J lost 4 bases, with 16 bases between them. For the CDR3, the DNA is TGCGCCAGCAGCCAAGATCGGGCGGGGGCCCCTTACGAGCAGTACTTC. Amino acid sequence: CASSQDRAGAPYEQYF.

The chain uses TRBV19 and TRBJ2-1; D perhaps matches TRBD2 (5 bases). Trimming removed 5 bases from V and 6 bases from J, with 17 bases in between. Germline V gives CDR1 LNHDA, CDR2 SQIVND (reference sequence). CDR3 length equals 15 residues. Written as DNA, the CDR3 is TGTGCCAGTAGTGGAGAGGGCTTTGGACTCAATGAGCAGTTCTTC. Translation gives CASSGEGFGLNEQFF.

Relative to its sample, this clone is hyperexpanded. This rearrangement joins TRBV28 to TRBJ2-3; 7 positions match TRBD2. Germline CDR1 is MDHEN and CDR2 is SYDVKM. Trimming took 2 bases from V and 2 from J; bases not matched to a gene: 4. The CDR3 has 15 amino acids. The CDR3 DNA reads as TGTGCCAGCAGTTTAGAGGGACTACTCACAGATACGCAGTATTTT. It translates to CASSLEGLLTDTQYF. Together with reference TRBV28 and TRBJ2-3, the CDR3 gives the full variable domain: DVKVTQSSRYLVKRTGEKVFLECVQDMDHENMFWYRQDPGLGLRLIYFSYDVKMKEKGDIPEGYSVSREKKERFSLILESASTNQTSMYLCASSLEGLLTDTQYFGPGTRLTVL.

This clone was picked up a small number of times. V is TRBV2 and J is TRBJ2-3, with 11 bases identical to TRBD2. Germline V gene lookup returns CDR1 SNHLY and CDR2 FYNNEI. J gave up 7 bases and V 1 base, and 16 bases lay outside the gene matches. CDR3 length: 19 amino acids. The CDR3 DNA is TGTGCCAGCAGTGAAGTTTTTGAAGGTAGCGGGAGGGCCCGGAATACGCAGTATTTT. The encoded protein is CASSEVFEGSGRARNTQYF.

Turning to this clone: This specimen includes other DNA sequences encoding the same CDR3. This CDR3 reads CASSVGQGAYEQYF. CDR3 in DNA: TGTGCCAGCAGCGTAGGACAGGGGGCTTACGAGCAGTACTTC. The chain couples TRBV9 to TRBJ2-7; 10 nucleotides agree with TRBD1. With 0 bases clipped from V and 4 bases from J, the junction kept 1 base outside the gene matches. Germline V gives CDR1 SGDLS, CDR2 YYNGEE. This CDR3 is 14 amino acids long.

V is TRBV25-1 and J is TRBJ2-2; TRBD2 matches 8 bases. The CDR3 consists of 17 residues. In germline, CDR1 is MGHDK, CDR2 SYGVNS. Trimming took 6 bases from V and 2 from J; bases not matched to a gene: 11. CDR3 sequence: CASRRVLAGGNTGELFF. CDR3 nucleotides: TGTGCCAGCAGGAGGGTGCTAGCGGGCGGTAACACCGGGGAGCTGTTTTTT.